A single sample gave rise to the 10 T cell receptor beta chains below, sequenced in a study of persistence of HIV-infected CD4 T cells. Their recognized antigens are unknown. This nonspecific control used anti-CD3/anti-CD28 bead stimulation of CD4+ T cells. CD4+ T cells upregulating both CD40 ligand and CD69 were sorted as responding cells. The libraries were made with immunoSEQ version 4 in survey mode. Assay: immunoSEQ multiplex PCR; the TCRdb copy retains only in-frame clones and omits some. Here the sample spans about 45,000 clones, 90% being singletons. The sequencing here drew on CD4+ T cells sorted from PBMCs after roughly 17-hour stimulation, taken from a patient who received antiretroviral therapy. These receptors were obtained from an adult woman with HIV who was CMV-seropositive.

Regarding this clone: The sample has other DNA sequences that encode this CDR3 too. The V and J genes are TRBV10-3 and TRBJ1-1, with D unclear. CDR3 length equals 13 residues. CDR1 is ENHRY, CDR2 SYGVKD, per germline. V shed 6 bases and J shed 3 bases, with 11 bases lying between them. CDR3 nucleotide sequence: TGTGCCATCAGGGGTAGCTCGGACACTGAAGCTTTCTTT. Protein product: CAIRGSSDTEAFF.

This chain joins TRBV7-9 and TRBJ2-7; TRBD2 matches 7 bases. The CDR3 sequence is 15 residues long. The V and J ends lost 5 bases and 3 bases, in that order; junction bases with no gene match: 10. CDR1 and CDR2 from the germline V gene are SEHNR and FQNEAQ (reference sequence). CDR3: CASSRQGSGGYEQYF. The CDR3 DNA follows: TGTGCCAGCAGCCGACAAGGGTCGGGGGGCTACGAGCAGTACTTC.

CDR3 region: CASNPARSGANVLTF. The DNA for the CDR3 is TGTGCCAGTAATCCGGCGCGCTCTGGGGCCAACGTCCTGACTTTC. This rearrangement joins TRBV19 to TRBJ2-6, with no clear D. The germline V gene encodes CDR1 LNHDA and CDR2 SQIVND (reference sequence). Deletions cut 7 bases from V and 0 bases from J, with 10 bases between. The CDR3 extends over 15 amino acids.

A single count supports this clone. The chain recombines TRBV24-1 with TRBJ2-5; 11 bases map to TRBD2. The CDR3 covers 18 residues. V shed 4 bases and J 1 base; nucleotides not matched to a gene: 10. Germline V gene lookup returns CDR1 KGHDR and CDR2 SFDVKD. CDR3 nucleotide sequence: TGTGCCACCAGTGACCCGACTCGACTAGCGGGGAGCCAAGAGACCCAGTACTTC. It yields the protein CATSDPTRLAGSQETQYF.

This chain joins TRBV7-3 and TRBJ2-1; D possibly corresponds to TRBD1 (6 bases). This CDR3 has 14 residues. V was pared by 5 bases and J by 7 bases, with 15 bases between. Germline loops: CDR1 SGHTA, CDR2 FQGTGA. Written as DNA, the CDR3 is TGTGCCAGCAGCCCCGGGACATCTGGGAATGAGCAGTTCTTC. Translation: CASSPGTSGNEQFF.

The V gene is TRBV7-8, the J gene TRBJ2-4, with TRBD2 identical over 11 bases. Germline trimming cut 5 bases from V and 7 bases from J; bases unmatched to any gene: 16. CDR3 length equals 18 residues. The germline gives CDR1 SGHVS, CDR2 FQNEAQ. The CDR3 reads CASSLTSGTSGRGNIQYF. The CDR3 bases are TGTGCCAGCAGCCTGACATCCGGGACTAGCGGAAGAGGGAACATTCAGTACTTC.

The chain employs TRBV6-2 or TRBV6-3 and TRBJ2-7; 9 bases match TRBD2. The CDR3 consists of 15 residues. Germline V gene lookup returns CDR1 MNHEY and CDR2 SVGEGT. V was pared by 4 bases and J by 0 bases, with 4 bases of the junction left unmatched. CDR3 loop: CASSWGSGSSYEQYF. CDR3 DNA sequence: TGTGCCAGCAGTTGGGGTAGCGGGAGCTCCTACGAGCAGTACTTC.

V is TRBV10-1 and J is TRBJ2-5, with D uncertain. The CDR3 runs 13 residues. Germline CDR1 reads WNHNN; CDR2 reads SYGVQD (reference sequence). V was trimmed by 4 bases and J by 5 bases, leaving 11 bases between them. CDR3 in amino acids: CASSGGYAETQYF. CDR3 coding DNA: TGCGCCAGCAGTGGAGGATACGCGGAGACCCAGTACTTC.

The chain uses TRBV7-2 and TRBJ2-7; D not certain. Per the germline V gene, CDR1 is SGHTA and CDR2 is FQGNSA. The V and J ends lost 3 bases and 3 bases respectively, with 18 bases between them. This CDR3 comprises 16 residues. CDR3 nucleotides: TGTGCCAGCAGCTTCGGGCCACAAAAACTCAACTACGAGCAGTACTTC. Translation gives CASSFGPQKLNYEQYF.

This sequence joins TRBV25-1 and TRBJ1-1; possible D gene TRBD1, 6 bases. Germline V lookup: CDR1 MGHDK, CDR2 SYGVNS. Trimming removed 6 bases from V and 0 bases from J, with 8 bases in between. The CDR3 runs to 13 residues. The CDR3 DNA sequence: TGTGCCAGCAGCGGGGACATGAACACTGAAGCTTTCTTT. This encodes CASSGDMNTEAFF.